Each of the 28 T cell receptor beta chains below was sequenced from the same sample in a study of early T cells in non-severe SARS-CoV-2 infection. TCRdb re-derived calls from the 5' RACE reads in MiXCR, one entry per CDR3 protein. The table records roughly 33,000 distinct CDR3 sequences, roughly 6% of them present only once. The sample consisted of whole blood. These receptor sequences come from an adult who was a healthcare worker with PCR-confirmed SARS-CoV-2 infection or an uninfected control (not recorded which).

Concerning this clonotype: It may be a read error: a sequence one base away is much more abundant. This chain uses TRBV28 with TRBJ2-1; 12 bases line up with TRBD2. This CDR3 has 15 amino acids. J lost 2 bases, V lost 6 bases, and 2 bases had no gene match. Germline V gives CDR1 MDHEN, CDR2 SYDVKM. The chain's CDR3 is CASRRLAGAYNEQFF. In DNA, the CDR3 is TGTGCCAGCAGGCGACTAGCGGGAGCCTACAATGAGCAGTTCTTC.

The chain couples TRBV29-1 to TRBJ2-2; TRBD1 or TRBD2 may be the D gene (5 bases each). Germline V gene sequence: CDR1 SQVTM, CDR2 ANQGSEA. CDR3 length equals 13 residues. V lost 3 bases to trimming and J lost 8 bases, with 13 bases between them. The CDR3 spells CSVDADGAGELFF. In DNA form, the CDR3 reads TGCAGCGTTGACGCGGACGGGGCGGGGGAGCTGTTTTTT.

This chain links TRBV9 with TRBJ2-7; 9 bases match TRBD2. V dropped 0 bases and J dropped 7; count of bases not matched to a gene: 8. The germline gives CDR1 SGDLS, CDR2 YYNGEE. There are 15 residues in the CDR3. CDR3 DNA: TGTGCCAGCAGCGTAGCGGCGGGAGGGCCAAGTGAGCAGTACTTC. Translation: CASSVAAGGPSEQYF.

This clonotype has just a few counts. The J gene is TRBJ2-3, the V gene TRBV20-1, with D perhaps matching TRBD1 (6 bases). The CDR3 covers 16 residues. V was trimmed by 6 bases and J by 2 bases, leaving 21 bases between them. The germline gives CDR1 DFQATT, CDR2 SNEGSKA (reference sequence). This CDR3 is CSAPRWERGHTDTQYF. In nucleotides, the CDR3 is TGCAGTGCACCCCGGTGGGAAAGGGGACACACAGATACGCAGTATTTT.

This chain joins TRBV11-3 and TRBJ2-1; no reliable D call. Germline-derived CDR1 and CDR2 are SGHNT and YENEEA. The CDR3 loop spans 12 amino acids. V lost 0 bases, J lost 12 bases, and 9 bases lay in between. CDR3 sequence: CASSLDASVQFF. For the CDR3, the DNA is TGTGCCAGCAGCTTAGATGCAAGCGTGCAGTTCTTC.

This clonotype came up many times. The CDR3 nucleotides are TGTGCCAGCACCTCCGCGGGTAGCGAGCACTACGAGCAGTACTTC. Translation: CASTSAGSEHYEQYF. J is TRBJ2-7 and V is TRBV6-2 or TRBV6-3; possibly TRBD2 for D (5 bases). CDR1 MNHEY and CDR2 SVGEGT come from the germline V gene. Trimming pared 7 bases from V and 3 bases from J, leaving 19 bases between. The CDR3 loop spans 15 amino acids.

This clonotype occurred many times. J is TRBJ1-5 and V is TRBV11-2; a possible D gene is TRBD1 (6 bases). V dropped 5 bases and J dropped 3 bases, with 14 bases sitting between them. CDR1 is SGHAT, CDR2 FQNNGV, per germline. The CDR3 is made up of 15 amino acids. This CDR3 is CASSPLTGNNQPQHF. Here the CDR3 DNA reads TGTGCCAGCAGCCCTCTGACAGGAAACAATCAGCCCCAGCATTTT.

This clonotype has more than one count but fewer than ten. J is TRBJ2-7 and V is TRBV29-1; D may correspond to TRBD1 or TRBD2 (5 bases each). The CDR3 is 15 amino acids. The germline V gene encodes CDR1 SQVTM and CDR2 ANQGSEA. V lost 5 bases and J 2 bases, leaving 19 bases between the germline ends. The CDR3 region has the DNA TGCAGCGTTAAAGGGCCGGGACCGATGCCCTACGAGCAGTACGTC. It encodes CSVKGPGPMPYEQYV.

This clonotype counts as medium-sized (0.01 to 0.1%). The genes are TRBV27 and TRBJ1-2; D might be TRBD1 (5 bases). With 4 bases removed from V and 3 bases from J, the gap between germline ends came to 18 bases. CDR1 and CDR2 (germline): MNHEY, SMNVEV (reference sequence). This CDR3 has 16 amino acids. DNA for the CDR3: TGTGCCAGCAGTTCCGGAGCCGGGACGAAGGACTATGGCTACACCTTC. It codes for CASSSGAGTKDYGYTF.

This clonotype was recorded at least ten times. V usage is TRBV6-5 and J usage is TRBJ1-2; TRBD1 matches 7 bases. This CDR3 is built from 14 residues. V trimming: 2 bases; J trimming: 5 bases; junction bases outside the gene matches: 5. Germline assignment: CDR1 MNHEY and CDR2 SVGAGI. The CDR3 loop is CASSYTGTAYGYTF. The CDR3 DNA reads TGTGCCAGCAGTTACACCGGGACAGCTTATGGCTACACCTTC.

In its sample, this clonotype was seen many times. The chain links TRBV7-2 to TRBJ2-7; 7 nucleotides agree with TRBD1. The CDR3 has 16 amino acids. Germline assignment: CDR1 SGHTA and CDR2 FQGNSA. The J segment lost 4 bases and the V segment lost 5 bases, leaving 14 bases of the junction unmatched. CDR3 coding DNA: TGTGCCAGCAGCCTTACCTTCCTGACAGGGAGATACGAGCAGTACGTC. This encodes CASSLTFLTGRYEQYV.

In this sample, this clonotype turned up many times. CDR3: CASRTRTSGYNEQFF. In nucleotides, the CDR3 is TGTGCCAGCAGGACAAGGACTAGCGGGTACAATGAGCAGTTCTTC. J is TRBJ2-1 and V is TRBV11-3, with 11 bases that match TRBD2. V was clipped by 6 bases and J by 4 bases; unmatched bases: 5. From germline, CDR1 is SGHNT and CDR2 YENEEA. This CDR3 contains 15 residues.

The V and J genes are TRBV11-2 and TRBJ2-3; 11 bases line up with TRBD2. Trimming at V came to 0 bases and at J to 1 base, leaving 3 bases not matched to a gene. The germline V gene encodes CDR1 SGHAT and CDR2 FQNNGV. This CDR3 has 17 residues. In nucleotides, the CDR3 is TGTGCCAGCAGCTTAGACGGGACTAGCGGTCGCACAGATACGCAGTATTTT. Encoded protein: CASSLDGTSGRTDTQYF.

This clonotype came up many times. The chain uses TRBV7-8 and TRBJ2-7; D is perhaps TRBD2 (5 bases). This CDR3 spans 14 amino acids. V shed 0 bases and J shed 6 bases, with 12 bases lying between them. Germline V gives CDR1 SGHVS, CDR2 FQNEAQ. The CDR3 is CASSLAVGVTEQYF. The CDR3 DNA is TGTGCCAGCAGCTTAGCCGTGGGAGTTACCGAGCAGTACTTC.

This chain connects TRBV20-1 to TRBJ1-5; D unresolved. Germline CDR1 reads DFQATT; CDR2 reads SNEGSKA (reference sequence). V gave up 1 base and J gave up 6 bases, with 10 bases separating them. CDR3 size: 13 residues. CDR3 nucleotide sequence: TGCAGTGCTAGAGCCCCCCCGGGTCAGCCCCAGCATTTT. Protein product: CSARAPPGQPQHF.

This clonotype was seen more than once but under ten times. The rearrangement uses TRBV5-1 and TRBJ2-5; D may be TRBD2 (6 bases). The germline V gene encodes CDR1 SGHRS and CDR2 YFSETQ. V dropped 0 bases and J dropped 7 bases, with 13 bases sitting between them. The CDR3 runs to 14 residues. In DNA form, the CDR3 reads TGCGCCAGCAGCTTGGTTTCCCGCGGGGCGACCCAGTACTTC. The encoded protein is CASSLVSRGATQYF.

Ten or more counts support this clonotype. The chain joins TRBV27 to TRBJ2-3; the D is unclear. V lost 6 bases to trimming and J lost 1 base, with 11 bases between them. The germline V gene has CDR1 MNHEY and CDR2 SMNVEV (reference sequence). This CDR3 has 14 amino acids. CDR3 DNA: TGTGCCAGCAGCCCTTTATTGGGCACAGATACGCAGTATTTT. Its protein is CASSPLLGTDTQYF.

This clonotype was detected a few times. This rearrangement joins TRBV5-1 to TRBJ2-1; 12 nucleotides agree with TRBD2. The V and J ends lost 6 bases and 9 bases, in that order; junction bases with no gene match: 7. In germline, CDR1 is SGHRS, CDR2 YFSETQ. The CDR3 is 14 residues long. CDR3 protein: CASMTTSGSVEQFF. CDR3 in DNA: TGCGCCAGCATGACGACTAGCGGGAGTGTTGAGCAGTTCTTC.

This clonotype was observed many times. The V gene is TRBV20-1, the J gene TRBJ2-3; D not resolved. In germline, CDR1 is DFQATT, CDR2 SNEGSKA (reference sequence). This CDR3 comprises 16 residues. V was cut by 1 base and J by 0 bases, with 14 bases left in between. The CDR3 nucleotides read TGCAGTGCTAGAGTCCACCGGGCGATTAGCACAGATACGCAGTATTTT. Translated, it gives CSARVHRAISTDTQYF.

This clonotype was seen only a few times. The chain employs TRBV20-1 and TRBJ1-1; D possibly corresponds to TRBD1 (5 bases). The CDR3 contains 11 residues. The germline V and J ends were trimmed by 3 bases and 6 bases, with 8 bases remaining between them. Germline CDR1 DFQATT, CDR2 SNEGSKA (reference sequence). This chain's CDR3 is CSARGVPEAFF. In DNA, the CDR3 is TGCAGTGCTAGGGGGGTCCCTGAAGCTTTCTTT.

This clonotype has a count of ten or more. The chain couples TRBV29-1 to TRBJ2-3; TRBD2 aligns across 9 bases. This CDR3 contains 14 residues. Germline CDR1 and CDR2: SQVTM and ANQGSEA. The junction had 6 bases not matched to a gene; V was cut back by 6 bases and J by 2 bases. For the CDR3, the DNA is TGCAGCGTGGGGAGCGGGAGGATCACAGATACGCAGTATTTT. It yields the protein CSVGSGRITDTQYF.

This clonotype came up many times. This rearrangement joins TRBV6-2 or TRBV6-3 to TRBJ2-1; 9 bases line up with TRBD2. Trimming removed 4 bases from V and 6 bases from J; junction bases left unmatched: 7. Germline V gene data show CDR1 as MNHEY and CDR2 as SVGEGT. CDR3 length equals 15 residues. The chain's CDR3 is CASSFAGGRGNEQFF. In nucleotides, the CDR3 is TGTGCCAGCAGTTTCGCGGGAGGGCGAGGCAATGAGCAGTTCTTC.

The chain is built from TRBV5-5 and TRBJ2-2; D remains ambiguous. This CDR3 comprises 14 residues. Germline lookup yields CDR1 SGHKS and CDR2 YYEKEE (reference sequence). Trimming took 1 base from V and 0 from J, leaving 4 bases between them. The CDR3 sequence: CASSLWANTGELFF. The CDR3 nucleotides read TGTGCCAGCAGCTTGTGGGCGAACACCGGGGAGCTGTTTTTT.

This clonotype showed up just a few times. The rearrangement links TRBV7-8 to TRBJ2-1; 9 bases align to TRBD2. The ends lost 4 bases at V and 5 bases at J; junction bases unmatched: 6. CDR3 length equals 15 residues. CDR1 is SGHVS, CDR2 FQNEAQ, per germline. CDR3 region: CASSSEGLAHNEQFF. The CDR3 nucleotides read TGTGCCAGCAGCTCAGAAGGACTAGCGCACAATGAGCAGTTCTTC.

This clonotype was observed a few times. V and J are TRBV28 and TRBJ2-7; 7 positions match TRBD1. The J segment lost 2 bases and the V segment lost 8 bases, leaving 9 bases of the junction unmatched. The CDR3 covers 14 residues. Germline loops: CDR1 MDHEN, CDR2 SYDVKM. CDR3 in amino acids: CASRPQGSAYEQYF. The CDR3 bases are TGTGCCAGCCGACCACAGGGGTCGGCCTACGAGCAGTACTTC.

The chain employs TRBV18 and TRBJ2-7, with D possibly called TRBD1 or TRBD2 (5 bases each). V gave up 2 bases and J gave up 2 bases, with 19 bases separating them. This CDR3 is built from 17 residues. Germline CDR1 is KGHSH and CDR2 is LQKENI. The CDR3, as DNA: TGTGCCAGCTCACCAATGGTTCCCGGGACCCGAGCCTACGAGCAGTACTTC. The encoded protein is CASSPMVPGTRAYEQYF.

This clonotype was detected only a few times. The gene calls are TRBV2 and TRBJ2-7; no clear D gene. The V and J ends lost 2 bases and 2 bases respectively, with 19 bases between them. Germline-derived CDR1 and CDR2 are SNHLY and FYNNEI. This CDR3 is built from 17 residues. The CDR3 loop is CASSENTGDLNPYEQYV. In DNA, the CDR3 is TGTGCCAGCAGTGAAAACACTGGGGATCTTAATCCCTACGAGCAGTACGTC.

This clonotype was detected ten times or more. The V gene is TRBV20-1, the J gene TRBJ2-5; 8 positions match TRBD2. The CDR3 loop spans 14 amino acids. The germline gives CDR1 DFQATT, CDR2 SNEGSKA (reference sequence). Germline trimming cut 3 bases from V and 3 bases from J; bases unmatched to any gene: 6. The CDR3 DNA sequence: TGCAGTGCTAGGGAGCGGGAGTTCAAAGAGACCCAGTACTTC. Protein product: CSAREREFKETQYF.